Sequencing of this TCR beta chain was carried out in a study of blood T cell repertoires in COVID-19 (dated by TCRdb to 2020 to 2021). Broadly, across the study: The collaborator samples originated in the United States, Italy and Spain and spanned the acute and convalescent phases of COVID-19. The material from the prospective study consisted of cDNA or gDNA derived from T cells, B-cell-depleted T cells, or PBMCs. Deeply sampled blood TCRbeta repertoires from subjects exposed to, actively infected with, or recovered from COVID-19 were included in the dataset. The repertoires were released in a freely available public database meant as a resource for research on the immune response to SARS-CoV-2. Samples were obtained from the ongoing ImmuneRACE study (first 160 participants) and from roughly 1,300 subjects provided by 6 global collaborators. The sample metadata nearly always contained a de-identified subject ID, COVID-19 status, age in years and sex. Where available, HLA class I and class II types were taken from metadata supplied by the sample provider and were not determined by assay-based typing. Study-wide findings and limitations: The quantity of clinical and demographic metadata differed by source and by participant and was supplied without curation.

The collaborating institutions used their own protocols to collect whole blood in K2EDTA tubes. For TCRbeta analysis, collaborators shipped samples in one of three forms: frozen whole blood, isolated PBMCs, or DNA extracted from either of those sample types. Sequences KGHSH (CDR1) and LQKENI (CDR2) are obtained from the germline V gene. After removal of 3 bases from V and 0 bases from J, the junction retains 8 bases not matched to a gene. Its CDR3 holds 17 amino acids, cysteine through phenylalanine. Here the CDR3 DNA is all that survives: 51 bases in frame from base 1. With respect to this clone: Its specific antigen is unknown. No much larger clone exists at a distance of one base, and base qualities are not known.

The immunoSEQ Assay, a bias-controlled multiplex PCR, was used to amplify TCRbeta CDR3 regions from genomic DNA. The paper's processing steps were these. The number of nucleated cells in each sample was estimated by amplification of reference gene primers within the assay. To quantify the absolute abundance of each unique TCRbeta CDR3 rearrangement, sequence reads were collapsed and filtered. For each sample, productive Simpson clonality was calculated by taking the square root of Simpson's diversity index across productive rearrangements. TCRdb limited this immuneACCESS table to in-frame rearrangements with V and J called. A share of clones is missing; checked studies link under half to unresolved V genes, and the rest is unexplained. From that table come the V and J calls and clone size; the DNA was used to work out D and trimming. This sample is represented by 100,000 to 140,000 clones; approximately 80% of them were singletons. The ten largest clones take up about 4.5% of the sample.

The rearrangement combines TRBV18 with TRBJ1-3; the junction holds 7 bases that match TRBD1. The sequence came from an older man with acute or convalescent COVID-19. Material: peripheral blood. The CDR3 here reads CASSPEITGVSGNTIYF. The sequence in DNA is TGTGCCAGCTCACCGGAAATCACAGGGGTCTCTGGAAACACCATATATTTT.